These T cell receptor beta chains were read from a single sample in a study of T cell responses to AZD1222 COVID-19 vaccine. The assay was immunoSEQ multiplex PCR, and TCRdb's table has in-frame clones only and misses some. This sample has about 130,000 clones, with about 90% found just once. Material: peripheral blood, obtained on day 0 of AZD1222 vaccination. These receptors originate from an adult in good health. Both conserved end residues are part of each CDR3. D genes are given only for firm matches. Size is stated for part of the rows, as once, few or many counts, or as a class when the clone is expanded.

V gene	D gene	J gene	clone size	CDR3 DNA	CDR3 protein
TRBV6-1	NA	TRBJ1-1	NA	TGTGCCAGCAGTGAGCTAGTGGGTGGCACTGAAGCTTTCTTT	CASSELVGGTEAFF
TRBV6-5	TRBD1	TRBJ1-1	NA	TGTGCCAGCAGTCCCGGGACAGGGGGCGCGACTGAAGCTTTCTTT	CASSPGTGGATEAFF
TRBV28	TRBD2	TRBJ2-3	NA	TGTGCCAGCAGTTTCCGATCCCTAGCGGGGCAGACAGATACGCAGTATTTT	CASSFRSLAGQTDTQYF
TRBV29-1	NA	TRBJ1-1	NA	TGCAGCGTTGCTTTTATAAACTACCAGGGGAACACTGAAGCTTTCTTT	CSVAFINYQGNTEAFF
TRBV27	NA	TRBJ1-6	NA	TGTGCCAGTGGTATCGGGGCCCAGGGAGTAGGGAATTCACCCCTCCACTTT	CASGIGAQGVGNSPLHF
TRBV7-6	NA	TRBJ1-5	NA	TGTGCCAGCAGCCAGGGCCATCTTAGCAATCAGCCCCAGCATTTT	CASSQGHLSNQPQHF
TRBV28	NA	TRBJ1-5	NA	TGTGCCAGCAGTCTGCGAATAAACTATAGCAATCAGCCCCAGCATTTT	CASSLRINYSNQPQHF
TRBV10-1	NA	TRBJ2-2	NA	TGCGCCAGCAGTAGCGGGAACACCGGGGAGCTGTTTTTT	CASSSGNTGELFF
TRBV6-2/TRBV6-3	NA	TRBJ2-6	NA	TGTGCCAGCAGTTACGGAACAGTCTCTGGGGCCAACGTCCTGACTTTC	CASSYGTVSGANVLTF
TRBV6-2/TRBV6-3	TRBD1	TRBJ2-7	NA	TGTGCCAGCAGCAAAACCACAGGGGGCCATCCCTACGAGCAGTACTTC	CASSKTTGGHPYEQYF
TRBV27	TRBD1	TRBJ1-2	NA	TGTGCCAGCAGTTTCTCGGGGACAGTAGACTATGGCTACACCTTC	CASSFSGTVDYGYTF
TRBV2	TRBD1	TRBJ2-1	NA	TGTGCCAGCAGTCTCCGGGACAGGGGATCCTACAATGAGCAGTTCTTC	CASSLRDRGSYNEQFF
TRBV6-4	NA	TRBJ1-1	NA	NA	CASSDPGVGVGTFF
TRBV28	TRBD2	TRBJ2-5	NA	TGTGCCAGCACCACCCCGGGACTAGCGGGCGCCGCGGGGACCCAGTACTTC	CASTTPGLAGAAGTQYF
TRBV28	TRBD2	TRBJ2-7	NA	TGTGCCAGCAGTTTGATCGAGCGGGGCTACGAGCAGTACTTC	CASSLIERGYEQYF
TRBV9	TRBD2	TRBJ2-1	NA	TGTGCCAGCAGCGTGAGCGGACTAGCGGGAGTGGGTGAGCAGTTCTTC	CASSVSGLAGVGEQFF
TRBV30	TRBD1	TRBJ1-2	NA	TGTGCCTGGATGAGGGCCCGGGACAGTTTAGCAGCTAACTATGGCTACACCTTC	CAWMRARDSLAANYGYTF
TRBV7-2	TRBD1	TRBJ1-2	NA	TGTGCCAGCACCCAATACAGGGGCGGCAACTATGGCTACACCTTC	CASTQYRGGNYGYTF
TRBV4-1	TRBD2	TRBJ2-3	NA	TGCGCCAGCAGCCAAAAAGCGGGGGACCCCACAGATACGCAGTATTTT	CASSQKAGDPTDTQYF
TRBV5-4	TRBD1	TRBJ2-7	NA	TGTGCCAGCAGCTTGGGGGGACAGGGTAACTACGAGCAGTACTTC	CASSLGGQGNYEQYF
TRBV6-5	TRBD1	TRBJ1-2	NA	TGTGCCAGCAGTTGGGACAGACGATATGGCTACACCTTC	CASSWDRRYGYTF
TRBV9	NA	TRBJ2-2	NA	TGTGCCAGCAGCGTAGCGGAGACTTATGCGAACACCGGGGAGCTGTTTTTT	CASSVAETYANTGELFF
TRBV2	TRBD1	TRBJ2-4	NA	TGTGCCAGCAGGGCGACAGGGGTATGGAACATTCAGTACTTC	CASRATGVWNIQYF
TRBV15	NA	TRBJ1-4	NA	TGTGCCACCAGCAGAGGAGGGCGCGAACTTGGACTGTTTTTT	CATSRGGRELGLFF
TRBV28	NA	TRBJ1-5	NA	TGTGCCAGCAGTTCAGACATCTTACTTCAGCCCCAGCATTTT	CASSSDILLQPQHF
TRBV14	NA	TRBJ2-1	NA	TGTGCCAGCAGCTTTAGCGGTTCCTACAATGAGCAGTTCTTC	CASSFSGSYNEQFF
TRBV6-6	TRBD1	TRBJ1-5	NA	TGTGCCAGCAGCTTTTACGGGCAGGGGGCCGGGGGGGTCAATCAGCCCCAGCATTTT	CASSFYGQGAGGVNQPQHF
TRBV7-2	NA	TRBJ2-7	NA	TGTGCCAGCAGCCGTCGTCAACTAGGGGACGGGGCGGACGAGCAGTACTTC	CASSRRQLGDGADEQYF
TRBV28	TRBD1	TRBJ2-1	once	TGTGCCAGCAGTCCGACAGGGCTTATCAATGAGCAGTTCTTC	CASSPTGLINEQFF
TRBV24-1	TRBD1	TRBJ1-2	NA	TGTGCCACCAGTGACCCAGGGGGACAAGGCTACACCTTC	CATSDPGGQGYTF
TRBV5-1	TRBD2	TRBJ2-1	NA	TGCGCCAGCAGCTTGGACTCGTCGGGAGGGCCGGGGGATGAGCAGTTCTTC	CASSLDSSGGPGDEQFF
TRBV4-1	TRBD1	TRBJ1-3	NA	TGCGCCAGCAGCCGGGTACAGGGGGGTACTGGAAACACCATATATTTT	CASSRVQGGTGNTIYF
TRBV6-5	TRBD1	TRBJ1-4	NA	TGTGCCAGCAGTTCCCCCGGGGACAGTTTTTTTAGACTGTTTTTT	CASSSPGDSFFRLFF
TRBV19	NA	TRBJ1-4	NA	TGTGCCAGTAGTATAGGGGTCGGCCCGGAAAAACTGTTTTTT	CASSIGVGPEKLFF
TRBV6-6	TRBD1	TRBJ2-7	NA	TGTGCCAGCAGAGGGACAGGGAGCTACGAGCAGTACTTC	CASRGTGSYEQYF
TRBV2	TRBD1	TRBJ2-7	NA	TGTGCCAGCGATCCCCGACAGGGTAGTCGTAACTACGAGCAGTACTTC	CASDPRQGSRNYEQYF
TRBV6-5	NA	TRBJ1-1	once	TGTGCCAGCAGTTCACCGGGACTTAGCACTGAAGCTTTCTTT	CASSSPGLSTEAFF
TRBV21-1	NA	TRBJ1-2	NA	TGTGCCACCGCTAAAAGACAGGGGCGTCGAGGCTACACCTTC	CATAKRQGRRGYTF
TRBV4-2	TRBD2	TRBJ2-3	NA	TGTGCCAGCAGCCAGGACCTTAGGACTAGCCCCAGGAGGGAAGATACGCAGTATTTT	CASSQDLRTSPRREDTQYF
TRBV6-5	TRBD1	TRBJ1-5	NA	TGTGCCAGCAGGGACAGGGAGTTTCAGCCCCAGCATTTT	CASRDREFQPQHF
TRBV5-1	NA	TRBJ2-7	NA	TGCGCCAGCAGCTTGTTGGACCGATCCTACGAGCAGTACTTC	CASSLLDRSYEQYF
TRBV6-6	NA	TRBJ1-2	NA	TGTGCCAGCAGTTTGGGACCTGGGGTCTATGGCTACACCTTC	CASSLGPGVYGYTF
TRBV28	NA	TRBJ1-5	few	TGTGCCAGCTCCCGCGGCAATCAGCCCCAGCATTTT	CASSRGNQPQHF
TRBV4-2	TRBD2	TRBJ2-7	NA	TGTGCCAGCAGCCTAGAGAGGACTAGCGGTTTCTACGAGCAGTACTTC	CASSLERTSGFYEQYF
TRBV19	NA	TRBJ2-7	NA	TGTGCCGACTACGAGCAGTACTTC	CADYEQYF
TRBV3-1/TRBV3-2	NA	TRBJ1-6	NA	TGTGCCAGCAGATGGACAGTATATAATTCACCCCTCCACTTT	CASRWTVYNSPLHF
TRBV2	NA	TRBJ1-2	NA	TGTGCCAGCAGTGAGGGGGTAGGACGCTATGGCTACACCTTC	CASSEGVGRYGYTF
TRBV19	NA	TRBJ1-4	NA	TGTGCCAGTAAGCCGACTCGGACAGCACCCCTCCCGTATGGTGAAAAACTGTTTTTT	CASKPTRTAPLPYGEKLFF
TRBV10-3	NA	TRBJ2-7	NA	TGTGCCATCGGGGCGGCCTACTACGAGCAGTACTTC	CAIGAAYYEQYF
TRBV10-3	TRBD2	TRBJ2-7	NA	TGTGCCATCAGTGAGTCTGGGGGGGTCCCCTACGAGCAGTACTTC	CAISESGGVPYEQYF
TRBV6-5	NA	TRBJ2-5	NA	TGTGCCAGCAGCTTCCTGGAGCGGCAGACCCAGTACTTC	CASSFLERQTQYF
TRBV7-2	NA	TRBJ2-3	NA	TGTGCCAGCAGCTTATTTACAGATACGCAGTATTTT	CASSLFTDTQYF
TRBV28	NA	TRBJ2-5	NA	TGTGCCAGCAGTTTGGGGCCAAGTCAAGAGACCCAGTACTTC	CASSLGPSQETQYF
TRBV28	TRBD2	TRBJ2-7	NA	TGTGCCAGCAGTTTAACGGGACTAGCGGGAGGGACCCGAGAGGACGAGCAGTACTTC	CASSLTGLAGGTREDEQYF